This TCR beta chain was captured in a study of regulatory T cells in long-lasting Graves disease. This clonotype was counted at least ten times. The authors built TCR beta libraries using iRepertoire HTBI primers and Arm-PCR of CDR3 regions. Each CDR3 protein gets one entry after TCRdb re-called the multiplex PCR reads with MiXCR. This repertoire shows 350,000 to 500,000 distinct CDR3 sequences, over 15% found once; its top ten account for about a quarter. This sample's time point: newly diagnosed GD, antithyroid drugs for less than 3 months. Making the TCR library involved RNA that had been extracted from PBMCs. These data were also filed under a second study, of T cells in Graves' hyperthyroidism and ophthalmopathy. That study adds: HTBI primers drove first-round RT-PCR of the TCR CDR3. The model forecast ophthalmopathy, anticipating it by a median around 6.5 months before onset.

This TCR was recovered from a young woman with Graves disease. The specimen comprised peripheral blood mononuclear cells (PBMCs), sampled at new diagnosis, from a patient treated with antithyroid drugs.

CDR3 coding DNA: TGTGCCAGCAGTTTAGTCTCCCAATTAGGCGGGAGCTCCTACAATGAGCAGTTCTTC. Encoded protein: CASSLVSQLGGSSYNEQFF. The J gene is TRBJ2-1, the V gene TRBV12-3 or TRBV12-4, with 7 bases matching TRBD2. The CDR3 length is 19 residues. The junction had 12 bases not matched to a gene; V was cut back by 1 base and J by 0 bases.